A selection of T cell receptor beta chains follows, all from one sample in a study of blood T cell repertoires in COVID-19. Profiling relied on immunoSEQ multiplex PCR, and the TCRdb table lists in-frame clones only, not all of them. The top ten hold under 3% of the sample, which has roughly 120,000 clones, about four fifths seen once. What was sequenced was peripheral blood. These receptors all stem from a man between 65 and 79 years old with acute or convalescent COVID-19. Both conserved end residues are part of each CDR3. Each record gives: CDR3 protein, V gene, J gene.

CDR3 protein: CASSQARRNMNTEAFF
V gene: TRBV4-2
J gene: TRBJ1-1

CDR3 protein: CASRTGTDTDTQYF
V gene: TRBV4-1
J gene: TRBJ2-3

CDR3 protein: CASSPLEGGTEAFF
V gene: TRBV18
J gene: TRBJ1-1

CDR3 protein: CASAGQGAGYTF
V gene: TRBV6-5
J gene: TRBJ1-2

CDR3 protein: CASSHTTYEQYF
V gene: TRBV4-1
J gene: TRBJ2-7

CDR3 protein: CASSVGGLMNTEAFF
V gene: TRBV25-1
J gene: TRBJ1-1

CDR3 protein: CASSLSLSGYTF
V gene: TRBV5-1
J gene: TRBJ1-2

CDR3 protein: CASSGGNPSTGELFF
V gene: TRBV5-4
J gene: TRBJ2-2

CDR3 protein: CASSPPGLAGTGELFF
V gene: TRBV3-1/TRBV3-2
J gene: TRBJ2-2

CDR3 protein: CASSPTLDRGSYGYTF
V gene: TRBV4-2
J gene: TRBJ1-2

CDR3 protein: CASSLVGLAANEQFF
V gene: TRBV28
J gene: TRBJ2-1

CDR3 protein: CASSSRTSGLGETQYF
V gene: TRBV5-8
J gene: TRBJ2-5

CDR3 protein: CASSPRDNPLGYTF
V gene: TRBV4-2
J gene: TRBJ1-2

CDR3 protein: CASSSTEGIQYF
V gene: TRBV7-9
J gene: TRBJ2-4

CDR3 protein: CASSLGSRVEAFF
V gene: TRBV11-3
J gene: TRBJ1-1

CDR3 protein: CASSIDRADGETQYF
V gene: TRBV2
J gene: TRBJ2-5

CDR3 protein: CASSVDFNYGYTF
V gene: TRBV9
J gene: TRBJ1-2

CDR3 protein: CASSPRGGGETQYF
V gene: TRBV5-1
J gene: TRBJ2-5